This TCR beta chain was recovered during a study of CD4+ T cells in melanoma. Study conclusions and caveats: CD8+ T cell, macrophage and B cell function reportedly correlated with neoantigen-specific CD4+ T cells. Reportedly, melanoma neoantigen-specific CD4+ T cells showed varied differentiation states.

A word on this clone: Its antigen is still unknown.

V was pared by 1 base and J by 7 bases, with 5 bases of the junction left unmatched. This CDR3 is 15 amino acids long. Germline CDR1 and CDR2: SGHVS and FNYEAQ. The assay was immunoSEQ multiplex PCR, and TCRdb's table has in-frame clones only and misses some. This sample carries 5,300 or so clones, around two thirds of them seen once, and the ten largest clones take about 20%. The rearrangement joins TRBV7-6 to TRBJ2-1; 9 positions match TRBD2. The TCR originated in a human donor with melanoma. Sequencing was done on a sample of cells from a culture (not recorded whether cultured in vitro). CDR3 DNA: TGTGCCAGCAGCTTAGAAGGCGGGGGGGCGAATGAGCAGTTCTTC. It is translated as CASSLEGGGANEQFF. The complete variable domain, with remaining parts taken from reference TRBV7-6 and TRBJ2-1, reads GAGVSQSPRYKVTKRGQDVALRCDPISGHVSLYWYRQALGQGPEFLTYFNYEAQQDKSGLPNDRFSAERPEGSISTLTIQRTEQRDSAMYRCASSLEGGGANEQFFGPGTRLTVL.